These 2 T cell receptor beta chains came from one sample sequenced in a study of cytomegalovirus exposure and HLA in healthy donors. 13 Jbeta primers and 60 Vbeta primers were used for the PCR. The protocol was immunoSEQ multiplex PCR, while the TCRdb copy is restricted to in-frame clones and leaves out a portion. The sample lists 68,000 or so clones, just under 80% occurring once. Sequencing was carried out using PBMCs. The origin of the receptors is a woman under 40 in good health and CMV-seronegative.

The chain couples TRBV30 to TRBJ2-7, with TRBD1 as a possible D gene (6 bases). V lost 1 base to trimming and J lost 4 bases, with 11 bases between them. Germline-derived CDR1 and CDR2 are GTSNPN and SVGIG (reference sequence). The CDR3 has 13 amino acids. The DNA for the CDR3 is TGTGCCTGGAGTGGTGGGGGCCGGTACGAGCAGTACTTC. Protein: CAWSGGGRYEQYF. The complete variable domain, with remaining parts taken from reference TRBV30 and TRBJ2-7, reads SQTIHQWPATLVQPVGSPLSLECTVEGTSNPNLYWYRQAAGRGLQLLFYSVGIGQISSEVPQNLSASRPQDRQFILSSKKLLLSDSGFYLCAWSGGGRYEQYFGPGTRLTVT.

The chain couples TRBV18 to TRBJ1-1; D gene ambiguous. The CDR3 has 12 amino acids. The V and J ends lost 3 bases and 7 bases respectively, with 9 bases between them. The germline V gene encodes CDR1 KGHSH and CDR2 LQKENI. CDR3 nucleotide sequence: TGTGCCAGCTCACCGGCTGAGGGTGAAGCTTTCTTT. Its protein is CASSPAEGEAFF.